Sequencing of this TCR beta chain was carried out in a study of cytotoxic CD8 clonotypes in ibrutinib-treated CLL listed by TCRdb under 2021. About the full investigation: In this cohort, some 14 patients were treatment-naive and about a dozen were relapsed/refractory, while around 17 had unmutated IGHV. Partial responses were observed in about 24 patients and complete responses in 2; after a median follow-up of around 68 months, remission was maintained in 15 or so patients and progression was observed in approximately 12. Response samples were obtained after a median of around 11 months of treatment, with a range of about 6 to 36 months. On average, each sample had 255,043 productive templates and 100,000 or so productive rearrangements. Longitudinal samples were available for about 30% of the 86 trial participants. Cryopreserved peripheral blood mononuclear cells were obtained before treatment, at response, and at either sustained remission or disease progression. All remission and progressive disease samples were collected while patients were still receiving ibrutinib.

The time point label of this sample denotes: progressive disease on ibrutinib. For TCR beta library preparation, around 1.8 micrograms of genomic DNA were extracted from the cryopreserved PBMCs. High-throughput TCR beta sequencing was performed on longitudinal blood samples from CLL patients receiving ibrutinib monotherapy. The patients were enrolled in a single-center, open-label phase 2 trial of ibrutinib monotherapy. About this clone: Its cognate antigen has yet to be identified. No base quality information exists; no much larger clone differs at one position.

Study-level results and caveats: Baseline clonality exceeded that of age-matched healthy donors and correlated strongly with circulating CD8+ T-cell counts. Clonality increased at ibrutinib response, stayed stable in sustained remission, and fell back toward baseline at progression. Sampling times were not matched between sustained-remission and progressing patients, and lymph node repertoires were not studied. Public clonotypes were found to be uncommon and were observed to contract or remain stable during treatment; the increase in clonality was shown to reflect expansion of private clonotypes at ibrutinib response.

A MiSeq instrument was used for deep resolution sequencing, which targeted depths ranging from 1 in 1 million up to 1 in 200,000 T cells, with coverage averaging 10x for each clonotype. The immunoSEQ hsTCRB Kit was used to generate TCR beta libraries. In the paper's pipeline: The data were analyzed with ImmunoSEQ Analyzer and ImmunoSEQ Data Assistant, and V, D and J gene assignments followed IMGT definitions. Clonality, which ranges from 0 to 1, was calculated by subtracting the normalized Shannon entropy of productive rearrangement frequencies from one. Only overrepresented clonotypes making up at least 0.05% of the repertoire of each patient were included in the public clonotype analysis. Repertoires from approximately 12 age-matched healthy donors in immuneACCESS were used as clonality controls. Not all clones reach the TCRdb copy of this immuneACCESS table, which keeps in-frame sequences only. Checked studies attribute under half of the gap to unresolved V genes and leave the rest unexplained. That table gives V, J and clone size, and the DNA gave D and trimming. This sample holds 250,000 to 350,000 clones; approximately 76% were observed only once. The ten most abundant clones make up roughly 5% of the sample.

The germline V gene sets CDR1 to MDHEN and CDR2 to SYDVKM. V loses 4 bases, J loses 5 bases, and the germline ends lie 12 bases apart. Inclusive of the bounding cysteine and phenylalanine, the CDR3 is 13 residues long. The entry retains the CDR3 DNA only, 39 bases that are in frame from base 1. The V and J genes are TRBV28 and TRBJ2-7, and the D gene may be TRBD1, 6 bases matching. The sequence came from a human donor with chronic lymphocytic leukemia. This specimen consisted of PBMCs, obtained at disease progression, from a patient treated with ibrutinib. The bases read TGTGCCAGCAGTTCAGGGGTTGAACACGAGCAGTACTTC. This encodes CASSSGVEHEQYF.